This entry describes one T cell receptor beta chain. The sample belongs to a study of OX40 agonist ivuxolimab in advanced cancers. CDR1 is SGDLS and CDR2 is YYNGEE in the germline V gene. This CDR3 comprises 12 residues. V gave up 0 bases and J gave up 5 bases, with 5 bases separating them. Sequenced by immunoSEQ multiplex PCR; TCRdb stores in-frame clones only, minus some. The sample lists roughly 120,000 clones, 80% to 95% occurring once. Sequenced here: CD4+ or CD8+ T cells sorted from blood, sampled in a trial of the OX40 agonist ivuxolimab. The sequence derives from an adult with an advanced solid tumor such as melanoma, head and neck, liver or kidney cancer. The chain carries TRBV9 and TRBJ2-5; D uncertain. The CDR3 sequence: CASSVVGETQYF. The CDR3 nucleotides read TGTGCCAGCAGCGTAGTGGGGGAGACCCAGTACTTC. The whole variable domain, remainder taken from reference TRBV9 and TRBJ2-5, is DSGVTQTPKHLITATGQRVTLRCSPRSGDLSVYWYQQSLDQGLQFLIQYYNGEERAKGNILERFSAQQFPDLHSELNLSSLELGDSALYFCASSVVGETQYFGPGTRLLVL.